This record looks at one TCR beta chain sequence and its context. These data come from a study of T cell responses to AZD1222 COVID-19 vaccine. The method was immunoSEQ multiplex PCR; TCRdb's version includes in-frame clones alone and lacks a portion of them. The repertoire includes under 150,000 clones, approximately 91% of them detected once, and just under 2% sits in the top ten. J lost 8 bases, V lost 3 bases, and 10 bases had no gene match. Germline values: CDR1 LGHNT, CDR2 FRNRAP. The CDR3 spans 16 residues. Sequences were derived from peripheral blood, sampled 28 days after the second AZD1222 dose. The receptor was isolated from an adult who received the AZD1222 COVID-19 vaccine. This chain joins TRBV12-5 and TRBJ2-1; 10 nucleotides match TRBD2. The CDR3 DNA follows: TGTGCTAGTGGTTTTAGGGCTAGCGGGAGTTTCGATGAGCAGTTCTTC. This gives the protein CASGFRASGSFDEQFF.